This T cell receptor (beta chain) was retrieved from a study of blood T cell repertoires in COVID-19. This clone showed up just once. Sequenced by immunoSEQ multiplex PCR; TCRdb stores in-frame clones only, minus some. In the table there are 65,000 to 70,000 clones, 80% to 95% of which are singletons. The sample comprised peripheral blood. This receptor was obtained from a human donor with active COVID-19. The donor label of this sample is uncertain.

The CDR3 sequence is CSVEPSESYEQYF. In DNA form, the CDR3 reads TGCAGCGTTGAACCGTCAGAAAGCTACGAGCAGTACTTC. The genes are TRBV29-1 and TRBJ2-7, with unresolved D. CDR1 SQVTM and CDR2 ANQGSEA come from the germline V gene. V was clipped by 2 bases and J by 3 bases, with 11 bases between them. This CDR3 has 13 amino acids.